This T cell receptor beta chain was sequenced in a study of control samples from healthy donors and cancer patients. The table came from immunoSEQ multiplex PCR; TCRdb's copy has only in-frame clones and leaves some out. The sample shows over 80,000 clones, roughly 83% of them seen only once. From germline, CDR1 is MNHEY and CDR2 SVGAGI. V was shortened by 7 bases and J by 1 base, with 10 bases between the two germline ends. The CDR3 extends over 13 amino acids. This clone was seen a single time. This receptor was identified in a woman aged 25 to 39 in good health. Sequenced sample: blood. The rearrangement links TRBV6-5 to TRBJ1-1; D unclear. CDR3 nucleotides: TGTGCCAGCACCCGGGTAGCGAACACTGAAGCTTTCTTT. Translating it yields CASTRVANTEAFF.